Reported below is one T cell receptor (beta chain). What this receptor recognizes is not known. One base away there is no much larger clone; base qualities are not given. The data belong to a study of blood T cell repertoires in COVID-19 (TCRdb year 2020). Concerning the study at large: Samples from collaborators originated in the United States, Italy and Spain and spanned both the acute and convalescent phases of COVID-19. HLA class I and class II types, where available, came from metadata supplied by the sample provider rather than from assay-based typing. The material from the prospective study consisted of cDNA or gDNA derived from T cells, B-cell-depleted T cells, or PBMCs. The repertoires were made available in a free public database intended to serve as a resource for research on the immune response to SARS-CoV-2. Deeply sampled blood TCRbeta repertoires from subjects exposed to, actively infected with, or recovered from COVID-19 were included in the dataset. Sample metadata almost always included a de-identified subject ID, COVID-19 status, age in years and sex. Samples came from the ongoing ImmuneRACE study (first 160 participants) plus 1,254 subjects from 6 global collaborators.

TCRbeta CDR3 regions were amplified from genomic DNA by means of the immunoSEQ Assay, a bias-controlled multiplex PCR. The published analysis was carried out like this. Nucleated cell counts per sample were estimated from amplification of reference gene primers within the assay. To quantify the absolute abundance of each unique TCRbeta CDR3 rearrangement, sequence reads were collapsed and filtered. Productive Simpson clonality was computed per sample as the square root of Simpson's diversity index over productive rearrangements. Here the immuneACCESS table is served through TCRdb, limited to in-frame sequences with V and J called. Missing clones are a known gap in these copies; in checked studies unresolved V genes cover under half, and the rest lacks a known reason. That table gives V, J and clone size, and the DNA gave D and trimming. The sample yields about 480,000 clones; approximately 88% were counted once. The ten largest make up around 12% of the sample.

One collaborating source in Seattle enrolled patients during active infection and followed them longitudinally through the course of disease. Whole blood was collected in K2EDTA tubes by collaborating institutions according to the institutions' own protocols. Collaborator samples were shipped for TCRbeta analysis as frozen whole blood, isolated PBMCs, or DNA extracted from either sample type. Here is what the overall study found, with its caveats: Clinical and demographic metadata were provided uncurated, with the amount varying by source and participant.

Germline trimming amounts to 6 bases on V and 7 bases on J, with 9 as the count of junction bases outside the gene matches. From its cysteine to its phenylalanine, the CDR3 spans 15 amino acids. Only the CDR3 part of the read is kept: 45 bases, read in frame from the first base. Based on the germline V gene (reference sequence), the CDR1 and CDR2 sequences are SEHNR and FQNEAQ. Sequencing was performed on peripheral blood. The chain is encoded by TRBV7-9 joined to TRBJ1-6, with TRBD1 matching 7 junction bases. The origin of this receptor is a woman aged 50 to 65 with COVID-19, enrolled during active disease. DNA sequence: TGTGCCAGCAGACTCGCCGGGACAGACAATTCACCCCTCCACTTT. Its amino acids are CASRLAGTDNSPLHF.